The 18 T cell receptor beta chains given below trace back to one sample, sequenced in a study of response to subunit inactivated influenza vaccine. One entry per CDR3 protein, called by TCRdb with MiXCR from the RT-PCR reads. The table includes 500,000 to 600,000 distinct CDR3 sequences, about 15% detected once. The input for sequencing was CD4+ T cells sorted from PBMCs, taken around 25 months after vaccination. The receptors shown here come from a man aged 50 to 69 who received an inactivated influenza vaccine.

The J gene is TRBJ2-4, the V gene TRBV4-1; 7 nucleotides align to TRBD1. The length of the CDR3 is 13 residues. The germline V gene encodes CDR1 MGHRA and CDR2 YSYEKL. V lost 4 bases to trimming and J lost 7 bases; unmatched junction nucleotides: 4. Here the CDR3 DNA reads TGCGCCAGCAGCCTGGACAGGTTGAACATTCAGTACTTC. This translates into CASSLDRLNIQYF.

In this sample, this clonotype turned up a few times. The CDR3 DNA reads TGTGCCAGCAGTTACACTACAAGGACCGAAGCTTTCTTT. It translates to CASSYTTRTEAFF. This chain joins TRBV6-2 or TRBV6-3 and TRBJ1-1; the D is unclear. The CDR3 has 13 residues. The germline V gene has CDR1 MNHEY and CDR2 SVGEGT. Deletions cut 2 bases from V and 8 bases from J, with 12 bases between.

J is TRBJ1-2 and V is TRBV12-3 or TRBV12-4; D uncertain. The CDR3 is 14 amino acids. V was clipped by 3 bases and J by 2 bases, with 10 bases between them. This CDR3 is CASSFGRKNYGYTF. For the CDR3, the DNA is TGTGCCAGCAGTTTTGGACGGAAGAACTATGGCTACACCTTC.

The chain recombines TRBV4-2 with TRBJ1-2; a weak D match, TRBD1 (5 bases). The CDR3 length is 16 residues. The V gene lost 1 base and the J gene lost 4 bases, with 16 bases spanning the gap. Germline CDR1 LGHNA, CDR2 YNFKEQ. Here the CDR3 reads CASSQASGTESYGYTF. In nucleotides, the CDR3 is TGTGCCAGCAGCCAAGCGTCTGGGACTGAATCCTATGGCTACACCTTC.

V usage is TRBV28 and J usage is TRBJ2-7; D possibly corresponds to TRBD2 (5 bases). Germline V gene data show CDR1 as MDHEN and CDR2 as SYDVKM. This CDR3 has 12 amino acids. The V gene lost 3 bases and the J gene lost 9 bases, with 12 bases spanning the gap. CDR3 loop: CASSLRSGSQYF. CDR3 bases: TGTGCCAGCAGTTTGCGATCGGGGTCGCAGTACTTC.

This clonotype was detected ten times or more. This chain links TRBV6-2 or TRBV6-3 with TRBJ1-5; D gene ambiguous. Per the germline V gene, CDR1 is MNHEY and CDR2 is SVGEGT. The length of the CDR3 is 14 residues. V was pared by 6 bases and J by 0 bases, with 9 bases between. In nucleotides, the CDR3 is TGTGCCAGCAGCTTTAAGGGTAGCAATCAGCCCCAGCATTTT. Amino acids: CASSFKGSNQPQHF.

Many counts were recorded for this clonotype. This chain joins TRBV5-6 and TRBJ1-6; 9 nucleotides match TRBD1. Trimming at V came to 4 bases and at J to 8 bases, leaving 4 bases not matched to a gene. CDR1 is SGHDT and CDR2 is YYEEEE in the germline V gene. This CDR3 is built from 14 residues. CDR3 nucleotides: TGTGCCAGCAGCCGAAGGACAGGGGATTCACCCCTCCACTTT. It specifies CASSRRTGDSPLHF.

The chain joins TRBV12-3 or TRBV12-4 to TRBJ1-5, with unresolved D. The CDR3 spans 14 residues. Trimming stripped 3 bases from V and 5 bases from J, with 11 bases between. Here the CDR3 reads CASSLSRWDQPQHF. The CDR3 DNA is TGTGCCAGCAGTTTGTCCAGGTGGGATCAGCCCCAGCATTTT.

The chain couples TRBV2 to TRBJ2-5; D unresolved. From germline, CDR1 is SNHLY and CDR2 FYNNEI. The CDR3 is made up of 14 amino acids. V lost 4 bases and J 3 bases, leaving 12 bases between the germline ends. This chain's CDR3 is CASSVSLLKETQYF. CDR3 DNA sequence: TGTGCCAGCAGTGTATCCCTACTTAAAGAGACCCAGTACTTC.

The J gene is TRBJ2-4, the V gene TRBV7-2; D ambiguous. The germline V and J ends were trimmed by 4 bases and 1 base, with 8 bases remaining between them. Germline V gives CDR1 SGHTA, CDR2 FQGNSA. This CDR3 is 14 amino acids long. CDR3 nucleotide sequence: TGTGCCAGCAGCTCCAGTTGGGCCAAAAACATTCAGTACTTC. Protein sequence: CASSSSWAKNIQYF. The full variable domain, with the rest looked up from reference TRBV7-2 and TRBJ2-4, is GAGVSQSPSNKVTEKGKDVELRCDPISGHTALYWYRQSLGQGLEFLIYFQGNSAPDKSGLPSDRFSAERTGGSVSTLTIQRTQQEDSAVYLCASSSSWAKNIQYFGAGTRLSVL.

The V call is TRBV5-1, the J call TRBJ1-4; D perhaps matches TRBD1 (5 bases). CDR3 length equals 15 residues. Per the germline V gene, CDR1 is SGHRS and CDR2 is YFSETQ. Deletions cut 1 base from V and 3 bases from J, with 10 bases between. CDR3 residues: CASSLNPGANEKLFF. The CDR3 nucleotides are TGCGCCAGCAGCTTGAATCCGGGGGCTAATGAAAAACTGTTTTTT.

This clonotype is a singleton in its sample. The junction and the germline gene differ at one end; a read error may be behind it. The chain links TRBV5-6 to TRBJ2-1, with D possibly being TRBD1 (5 bases). This CDR3 spans 15 amino acids. Germline lookup yields CDR1 SGHDT and CDR2 YYEEEE. For the CDR3, the DNA is TGTGCCGGCAGCTTGTCGGCTAGTTTCAGGGTTGAGCAGTTCTTC. This translates into CAGSLSASFRVEQFF.

This clonotype was detected only a few times. The J gene is TRBJ2-7, the V gene TRBV4-2, with no clear D. The CDR3 consists of 12 residues. In germline, CDR1 is LGHNA, CDR2 YNFKEQ. The V end lost 0 bases, the J end lost 7 bases, and 7 bases lay between the germline ends. CDR3 in amino acids: CASSQDRREQYF. As DNA, the CDR3 is TGTGCCAGCAGCCAAGATCGTAGGGAGCAGTACTTC.

This clonotype was found a few times. V usage is TRBV6-5 and J usage is TRBJ2-3, with D perhaps TRBD1 (6 bases). V was trimmed by 7 bases and J by 9 bases, leaving 11 bases between them. The CDR3 spans 11 residues. Germline CDR1 and CDR2: MNHEY and SVGAGI. Here the CDR3 DNA reads TGTGCCAGCACATCCAGGGGAACGCAGTATTTT. It codes for CASTSRGTQYF.

This clonotype was recorded a few times. This chain links TRBV7-9 with TRBJ1-6, with D possibly matching TRBD1 (6 bases). This CDR3 is 16 amino acids long. V dropped 5 bases and J dropped 10 bases, with 21 bases sitting between them. Germline CDR1 and CDR2: SEHNR and FQNEAQ (reference sequence). CDR3 coding DNA: TGTGCCAGCAGCGTAGACTCGTCACAGGGATTATCACCCCTCCACTTT. It is translated as CASSVDSSQGLSPLHF.

This sequence joins TRBV14 and TRBJ2-3; no reliable D call. This CDR3 spans 12 amino acids. The V end lost 2 bases, the J end lost 5 bases, and 5 bases lay between the germline ends. Germline V gene lookup returns CDR1 SGHDN and CDR2 FVKESK. In DNA, the CDR3 is TGTGCCAGCAGCCAATGGGGAGATACGCAGTATTTT. Encoded protein: CASSQWGDTQYF.

This clonotype was seen repeatedly, ten times or more. The chain couples TRBV5-1 to TRBJ2-1; D remains unclear. The CDR3 length is 13 residues. Germline CDR1 SGHRS, CDR2 YFSETQ. Trimming took off 3 bases at V and 2 bases at J, with 6 bases between the two ends. CDR3 sequence: CASSSQTYNEQFF. The DNA of the CDR3 is TGCGCCAGCAGCTCCCAGACCTACAATGAGCAGTTCTTC.

The chain couples TRBV7-2 to TRBJ2-7; 7 bases align to TRBD2. Trimming took 1 base from V and 6 from J; bases not matched to a gene: 6. This CDR3 is 14 amino acids long. CDR1 SGHTA and CDR2 FQGNSA come from the germline V gene. The CDR3 is CASSLGMASGEQYF. The CDR3 coding sequence is TGTGCCAGCAGCTTAGGTATGGCTAGCGGCGAGCAGTACTTC.